Listed here are 24 T cell receptor beta chains from one sample, sequenced in a study of cytotoxic CD8 clonotypes in ibrutinib-treated CLL. The table came from immunoSEQ multiplex PCR; TCRdb's copy has only in-frame clones and leaves some out. The data hold tens of thousands of clones, with approximately 87% observed a single time. The material was PBMCs, obtained after 24 months of ibrutinib treatment. These receptors originate from a human donor with chronic lymphocytic leukemia.

This clone appeared a single time. J is TRBJ2-1 and V is TRBV5-1, with 7 bases identical to TRBD1. The CDR3 has 15 amino acids. Germline V gene data show CDR1 as SGHRS and CDR2 as YFSETQ. V lost 0 bases, J lost 4 bases, and 4 bases stayed unmatched. This chain's CDR3 is CASSLAGTEYNEQFF. For the CDR3, the DNA is TGCGCCAGCAGCTTGGCCGGGACAGAGTACAATGAGCAGTTCTTC.

The rearrangement links TRBV2 to TRBJ2-3, with TRBD2 matching 7 bases. J was trimmed by 4 bases and V by 5 bases; bases with no gene match: 15. The germline gives CDR1 SNHLY, CDR2 FYNNEI. The CDR3 loop spans 17 amino acids. The CDR3 loop reads CASSIAGVGLGADTQYF. CDR3 DNA: TGTGCCAGCAGTATTGCGGGAGTAGGATTGGGGGCAGATACGCAGTATTTT.

The chain joins TRBV19 to TRBJ2-3, with 8 bases aligning to TRBD2. CDR3 length: 14 residues. Germline-derived CDR1 and CDR2 are LNHDA and SQIVND (reference sequence). V gave up 7 bases and J gave up 2 bases; unmatched junction bases: 5. The CDR3 reads CASNSAGATDTQYF. CDR3 bases: TGTGCCAGTAACTCAGCGGGGGCCACAGATACGCAGTATTTT.

This chain uses TRBV21-1 with TRBJ1-5. TRBV21-1 is labeled a pseudogene. The CDR3 contains 14 residues. CDR3 DNA sequence: TGTGCCAGCACCCCGGCGGAGGGCAATCAGCCCCAGCATTTT. This translates into CASTPAEGNQPQHF.

V gene TRBV5-1 combines with J gene TRBJ1-1, with 8 bases matching TRBD1. Germline assignment: CDR1 SGHRS and CDR2 YFSETQ. This CDR3 comprises 15 residues. The V segment lost 4 bases and the J segment 0 bases; nucleotides outside the gene matches: 5. In DNA form, the CDR3 reads TGCGCCAGCAGCCGAGGACAGGGCTTGAACACTGAAGCTTTCTTT. Translation gives CASSRGQGLNTEAFF.

The V and J genes are TRBV27 and TRBJ2-2; D ambiguous. V was clipped by 8 bases and J by 1 base, with 8 bases between them. The CDR3 spans 13 residues. Germline lookup yields CDR1 MNHEY and CDR2 SMNVEV (reference sequence). The CDR3 region has the DNA TGTGCCAGCCTCAAGGGGAACACCGGGGAGCTGTTTTTT. Its protein product is CASLKGNTGELFF.

The chain carries TRBV6-5 and TRBJ1-5; TRBD1 matches 9 bases. The V gene end was trimmed by 5 bases and the J gene end by 4 bases; junction bases not matched to a gene: 6. Germline V lookup: CDR1 MNHEY, CDR2 SVGAGI. The CDR3 has 15 residues. The CDR3: CASSPDRGSNQPQHF. The CDR3 coding sequence is TGTGCCAGCAGTCCCGACAGGGGGTCAAATCAGCCCCAGCATTTT.

This chain connects TRBV28 to TRBJ1-2, with TRBD1 matching 9 bases. Losses at the gene ends were 10 bases for V and 8 bases for J; bases not matched to a gene: 8. This CDR3 is built from 12 residues. Germline lookup yields CDR1 MDHEN and CDR2 SYDVKM. Written as DNA, the CDR3 is TGTGCCACCAGAGACAGGGGGATGGGCTACACCTTC. Residues: CATRDRGMGYTF.

CDR3 bases: TGTGCCAGCAGCAGGGGACTAGCGAGGTCTGAGCAGTTCTTC. This sequence encodes CASSRGLARSEQFF. V is TRBV14 and J is TRBJ2-1, with TRBD2 matching 10 bases. CDR3 length equals 14 residues. The trim removed 5 bases at V and 9 bases at J, leaving 7 bases unmatched. Germline CDR1 is SGHDN and CDR2 is FVKESK.

The genes are TRBV28 and TRBJ1-3; D is unresolved. Trimming shortened V by 8 bases and J by 0 bases, and 5 bases separated the two germline ends. This CDR3 contains 12 residues. In germline, CDR1 is MDHEN, CDR2 SYDVKM. The CDR3 loop reads CASGSSGNTIYF. The CDR3 DNA reads TGTGCCAGCGGGAGCTCTGGAAACACCATATATTTT.

The gene calls are TRBV28 and TRBJ2-3, with 9 bases aligning to TRBD2. The CDR3 consists of 18 residues. CDR1 is MDHEN, CDR2 SYDVKM, per germline. The J segment lost 1 base and the V segment lost 6 bases, leaving 14 bases of the junction unmatched. The CDR3 bases are TGTGCCAGCAGCCGTGTAGCGGGAGTTCTGGGTGGCACAGATACGCAGTATTTT. It specifies CASSRVAGVLGGTDTQYF.

This clone was seen a handful of times. The chain employs TRBV11-2 and TRBJ2-3, with a weak D call TRBD1 (6 bases). Trimming cost V 5 bases and J 0 bases, with 9 bases left between them. Germline lookup yields CDR1 SGHAT and CDR2 FQNNGV. The CDR3 length is 14 residues. The CDR3 sequence is CASSPQGSTDTQYF. The CDR3 DNA sequence: TGTGCCAGCAGCCCACAGGGAAGCACAGATACGCAGTATTTT.

This clone showed up just once. The chain is built from TRBV28 and TRBJ2-1, with D uncertain. V lost 5 bases, J lost 9 bases, and 8 bases lay in between. The germline CDR1 and CDR2 sequences are MDHEN and SYDVKM. The CDR3 has 11 residues. This CDR3 is CASSGYFEQFF. The CDR3 nucleotides read TGTGCCAGCAGTGGTTACTTTGAGCAGTTCTTC. The whole variable domain, remainder taken from reference TRBV28 and TRBJ2-1, is DVKVTQSSRYLVKRTGEKVFLECVQDMDHENMFWYRQDPGLGLRLIYFSYDVKMKEKGDIPEGYSVSREKKERFSLILESASTNQTSMYLCASSGYFEQFFGPGTRLTVL.

V usage is TRBV11-1 and J usage is TRBJ1-1; D not resolved. Germline loops: CDR1 SGHAT, CDR2 FQDESV (reference sequence). V was trimmed by 1 base and J by 3 bases, leaving 9 bases between them. The CDR3 runs 14 residues. The CDR3 sequence: CASSLGRQDTEAFF. CDR3 sequence (DNA): TGTGCCAGCAGCTTAGGGCGGCAGGACACTGAAGCTTTCTTT.

The rearrangement joins TRBV28 to TRBJ1-5, with D tentatively TRBD1 (6 bases). The CDR3 is 14 amino acids. Germline lookup yields CDR1 MDHEN and CDR2 SYDVKM. Between the trimmed V and J ends, which lost 6 bases and 6 bases, there was a span of 15 bases. The CDR3 sequence: CASSRPTGLQPQHF. DNA for the CDR3: TGTGCCAGCAGCCGCCCTACAGGGCTTCAGCCCCAGCATTTT.

The genes are TRBV27 and TRBJ1-2; no definite D call. The CDR3 is 14 amino acids. Per the germline V gene, CDR1 is MNHEY and CDR2 is SMNVEV (reference sequence). The V end was cut by 6 bases, the J end by 10 bases, with 21 bases between. CDR3 coding DNA: TGTGCCAGCAGAGCCTCCGGGCGATATGAGAACTACACCTTC. The encoded protein is CASRASGRYENYTF.

The rearrangement links TRBV7-9 to TRBJ2-3, with D possibly being TRBD2 (5 bases). V was trimmed by 5 bases and J by 1 base, leaving 13 bases between them. This CDR3 comprises 15 residues. Germline V CDR1 and CDR2: SEHNR, FQNEAQ (reference sequence). The CDR3 DNA reads TGTGCCAGCAGCCCCTTGGGAGCCGGCACAGATACGCAGTATTTT. Translation: CASSPLGAGTDTQYF. The variable domain in full, with the rest retrieved from reference TRBV7-9 and TRBJ2-3, is DTGVSQNPRHKITKRGQNVTFRCDPISEHNRLYWYRQTLGQGPEFLTYFQNEAQLEKSRLLSDRFSAERPKGSFSTLEIQRTEQGDSAMYLCASSPLGAGTDTQYFGPGTRLTVL.

This clone came up a few times. The CDR3 sequence: CASSRQGWSHEQYF. The CDR3 region has the DNA TGTGCCAGTAGTAGACAGGGATGGAGTCACGAGCAGTACTTC. The J gene is TRBJ2-7, the V gene TRBV19; 7 bases fit TRBD1. The CDR3 has 14 amino acids. From germline, CDR1 is LNHDA and CDR2 SQIVND (reference sequence). J was trimmed by 5 bases and V by 4 bases; bases with no gene match: 8.

The gene calls are TRBV12-5 and TRBJ2-1; D may correspond to TRBD1 or TRBD2 (5 bases each). Germline assignment: CDR1 LGHNT and CDR2 FRNRAP. V lost 1 base to trimming and J lost 2 bases, with 18 bases between them. The CDR3 runs to 18 residues. CDR3 sequence: CASGLAGIGGVAYNEQFF. The CDR3 region has the DNA TGTGCTAGTGGTTTGGCAGGGATTGGAGGAGTGGCCTACAATGAGCAGTTCTTC.

The chain links TRBV21-1 to TRBJ1-2; the table's D call TRBD1 went unverified against the DNA. TRBV21-1 is described as a pseudogene. This CDR3 comprises 14 residues. The CDR3 DNA reads TGTGCCAGCAGCAAAGCGACAGGGGGCTATGGCTACACCTTC. Translated, it gives CASSKATGGYGYTF.

This clone has a handful of counts. This chain links TRBV6-1 with TRBJ1-2, with a tentative D call TRBD1 (5 bases). Trimming took 1 base from V and 5 from J, leaving 11 bases between them. In germline, CDR1 is MNHNS, CDR2 SASEGT. There are 14 residues in the CDR3. The CDR3, as DNA: TGTGCCAGCAGTGAAGGGGGCAGGGAATATGGCTACACCTTC. This translates into CASSEGGREYGYTF.

The V and J genes are TRBV28 and TRBJ2-7; the match to TRBD1 covers 10 bases. J gave up 4 bases and V 2 bases, and 5 bases lay outside the gene matches. The CDR3 is made up of 15 amino acids. CDR1 MDHEN and CDR2 SYDVKM come from the germline V gene. The CDR3 DNA sequence: TGTGCCAGCAGTTTAGGGGGGGGACAGGGGTACGAGCAGTACTTC. This gives the protein CASSLGGGQGYEQYF. Filled out from reference TRBV28 and TRBJ2-7, the complete variable domain reads DVKVTQSSRYLVKRTGEKVFLECVQDMDHENMFWYRQDPGLGLRLIYFSYDVKMKEKGDIPEGYSVSREKKERFSLILESASTNQTSMYLCASSLGGGQGYEQYFGPGTRLTVT.

The V gene is TRBV29-1, the J gene TRBJ2-7; D is undetermined. Deletions cut 7 bases from V and 6 bases from J, with 19 bases between. The CDR3 spans 13 residues. Germline CDR1 is SQVTM and CDR2 is ANQGSEA. The CDR3 region has the DNA TGCAGCGGCTCGAACTCCCTCTCGGGCGAGCAGTACTTC. Amino acid sequence: CSGSNSLSGEQYF.

V usage is TRBV6-5 and J usage is TRBJ1-5; D gene ambiguous. Between the trimmed V and J ends, which lost 8 bases and 4 bases, there was a span of 6 bases. Germline-derived CDR1 and CDR2 are MNHEY and SVGAGI. The CDR3 extends over 11 amino acids. This CDR3 reads CASGWNQPQHF. As DNA, the CDR3 is TGTGCCAGCGGTTGGAATCAGCCCCAGCATTTT.